This T cell receptor beta chain emerged from a study of blood T cells in healthy people across ages. Findings and caveats of the study: Diversity estimates from one million T cells were considered underestimates. Naive T cell percentage showed a strong correlation with TCR beta diversity.

Sample-barcoded 5' priming and a J-beta primer mix drove a second PCR of about 6 to 12 cycles. Sequencing yielded, for each sample, at least 2.5 million paired-end reads carrying CDR3. TCRdb reprocessed the 5' RACE reads via MiXCR and lists one record per CDR3 protein. The table includes some 1,500,000 distinct CDR3 sequences, approximately 43% detected once. Samples each had at least 5.5 micrograms of total RNA extracted. The CDR3 is made up of 13 amino acids. V was cut by 6 bases and J by 0 bases, with 8 bases left in between. Germline CDR1 MNHEY, CDR2 SVGAGI. As for this clonotype: Its target is not known.

The chain uses TRBV6-5 and TRBJ1-1; D is ambiguous. This TCR was sampled from a young woman in good health. Sequenced sample: blood. The CDR3 DNA reads TGTGCCAGCAGGTACGACATGAACACTGAAGCTTTCTTT. Encoded protein: CASRYDMNTEAFF.